This T cell receptor (beta chain) was sequenced during a study of OX40 agonist ivuxolimab in advanced cancers. Study-wide results and limits: On average, a greater number of expanded clones characterised CD8+ T cells relative to CD4+. Low levels of normalized T-cell clonal expansion also appeared in some nonresponders. Dosing at 0.1 to 3.0 mg/kg was accompanied by clonal expansion of CD4+ and CD8+ blood T cells by week 6.

Concerning this clone itself: What it binds is not known.

Sequencing was performed with immunoSEQ multiplex PCR; in TCRdb, only in-frame clones are kept and a portion is missing. The table lists over 50,000 clones, around 83% of them singletons, with roughly 4.7% in the top ten. CDR1 is SGHVS and CDR2 is FNYEAQ in the germline V gene. Trimming took 4 bases from V and 1 from J, leaving 8 bases between them. This CDR3 region has 14 residues. J is TRBJ1-5 and V is TRBV7-6; D is unresolved. This sequence was found in an adult with an advanced solid tumor such as melanoma, head and neck, liver or kidney cancer. The source was CD4+ or CD8+ T cells sorted from blood, collected in a trial of the OX40 agonist ivuxolimab. CDR3 protein: CASSSGLSNQPQHF. The DNA for the CDR3 is TGTGCCAGCAGCTCCGGACTAAGCAATCAGCCCCAGCATTTT.